These T cell receptor beta chains were read from a single sample in a study of T-cell reconstitution after alpha-beta-depleted transplantation in children. Using its own MiXCR run on the PCR reads, TCRdb lists one record per CDR3 protein. This sample yields about 830,000 distinct CDR3 sequences, of which 15% to 20% are seen a single time; roughly 5% belongs to the top ten. Sequencing was performed on PBMCs, mostly from graft donor cells, taken 360 days after TCRalphabeta/CD19-depleted stem cell transplant. These receptor sequences come from a male patient younger than 18 who had a stem cell transplant for acute lymphoblastic leukemia, so the T cells may come from the graft donor. Each CDR3 is given with its conserved first and last residue.

V: TRBV20-1
J: TRBJ2-7
length: 19
CDR3: CSATRDGPSQGTGSYEQYF

V: TRBV4-1
J: TRBJ2-1
length: 18
CDR3: CASSRGLAGGSSYNEQFF

V: TRBV29-1
J: TRBJ2-7
length: 13
CDR3: CSVDSDEAYEQYF

V: TRBV20-1
J: TRBJ1-5
length: 12
CDR3: CSARRGGQPQHF

V: TRBV29-1
J: TRBJ2-6
length: 14
CDR3: CSVARGVGANVLTF

V: TRBV19
J: TRBJ2-1
length: 14
CDR3: CASSIEEAYNEQFF

V: TRBV20-1
J: TRBJ2-1
length: 17
CDR3: CSARDLLLAVSYNEQFF

V: TRBV7-3
J: TRBJ2-7
length: 13
CDR3: CASSPGTGSEQYF

V: TRBV4-1
J: TRBJ2-1
length: 17
CDR3: CASSQGKVLSSYNEQFF

V: TRBV28
J: TRBJ2-7
length: 14
CDR3: CASSYGRPPYEQYF

V: TRBV3-1
J: TRBJ2-2
length: 15
CDR3: CASSPWTTNTGELFF

V: TRBV14
J: TRBJ2-7
length: 15
CDR3: CASSQDLAGVHEQYF

V: TRBV20-1
J: TRBJ2-7
length: 15
CDR3: CSASSLLAGTYEQYF

V: TRBV13
J: TRBJ2-7
length: 14
CDR3: CASRLTGASYEQYF

V: TRBV27
J: TRBJ2-2
length: 16
CDR3: CASSPPLRQGLGELFF

V: TRBV5-1
J: TRBJ2-7
length: 15
CDR3: CASSLESGGVYEQYF

V: TRBV29-1
J: TRBJ1-3
length: 15
CDR3: CSVVRGGNSGNTIYF

V: TRBV14
J: TRBJ2-7
length: 14
CDR3: CASSGTGQYYEQYF

V: TRBV5-1
J: TRBJ1-4
length: 12
CDR3: CASSSTNEKLFF

V: TRBV2
J: TRBJ2-1
length: 17
CDR3: CASSANPRALILNEQFF

V: TRBV5-1
J: TRBJ2-5
length: 14
CDR3: CASKGVVGEETQYF

V: TRBV3-1
J: TRBJ2-1
length: 17
CDR3: CATSQDLWTGPYNEQFF

V: TRBV24-1
J: TRBJ2-1
length: 19
CDR3: CATGGTGAIAGAHYNEQFF

V: TRBV4-1
J: TRBJ1-1
length: 13
CDR3: CASSRKVDTEAFF

V: TRBV12-3/TRBV12-4
J: TRBJ2-7
length: 14
CDR3: CASGPPSGPYEQYF

V: TRBV7-9
J: TRBJ2-3
length: 13
CDR3: CASSPTGPNTQYF

V: TRBV6-5
J: TRBJ1-5
length: 15
CDR3: CASSYSGRSNQPQHF

V: TRBV19
J: TRBJ2-7
length: 14
CDR3: CASSIRLRDRGLFF

V: TRBV18
J: TRBJ2-3
length: 15
CDR3: CASSRGTGLTDTQYF

V: TRBV3-1
J: TRBJ2-7
length: 14
CDR3: CASSQDSLSYEQYF

V: TRBV29-1
J: TRBJ2-7
length: 12
CDR3: CSVLDRPYEQYF

V: TRBV5-1
J: TRBJ2-2
length: 15
CDR3: CASSLVGQNTGELFF

V: TRBV4-3
J: TRBJ2-4
length: 18
CDR3: CASSQYGSGLLAKNIQYF

V: TRBV11-2
J: TRBJ1-1
length: 12
CDR3: CASDGGTAGAFF

V: TRBV18
J: TRBJ1-3
length: 16
CDR3: CASSPPGGFSGNTIYF

V: TRBV24-1
J: TRBJ2-5
length: 15
CDR3: CATSDPGTGPETQYF

V: TRBV7-3
J: TRBJ2-1
length: 16
CDR3: CASSFLGTSSYNEQFF

V: TRBV27
J: TRBJ2-5
length: 16
CDR3: CASSLIAGGPPETQYF

V: TRBV27
J: TRBJ2-7
length: 13
CDR3: CASSLRWSYEQYF

V: TRBV29-1
J: TRBJ2-7
length: 15
CDR3: CSVELVAGADYEQYF

V: TRBV7-3
J: TRBJ2-7
length: 15
CDR3: CASSSFGAGPYEQYF

V: TRBV25-1
J: TRBJ2-7
length: 16
CDR3: CASSDTSIAQFYEQYF

V: TRBV7-3
J: TRBJ2-3
length: 20
CDR3: CASSLSGQGVRPHRTDTQYF

V: TRBV7-9
J: TRBJ2-7
length: 13
CDR3: CASDRDRAYEQYF